Below, 12 T cell receptor beta chains from the same sample are listed, as sequenced in a study of T cells in Graves' hyperthyroidism and ophthalmopathy (dated by TCRdb to about 2019). Library construction relied on multiplex PCR. Instrument on record: Illumina HiSeq 2000. The TCR beta CDR3 regions were amplified from the RNA transcripts. For the first round of RT-PCR on the TCR CDR3, the HTBI primer set was used together with the Qiagen OneStep RT-PCR kit. Using fastp at Q25 and MiXCR, TCRdb reprocessed the public reads and kept productive beta chains. One record per CDR3 amino acid sequence lists the most common genes and DNA. In this sample the table shows more than 300,000 distinct CDR3 sequences, approximately 15% of which occur a single time. In total, the top ten clones hold about 11% of the sample. The specimen was blood. The origin of the receptors is an older woman with Graves' hyperthyroidism.

This clonotype was recorded at least ten times. The gene calls are TRBV10-3 and TRBJ2-5; 12 positions agree with TRBD2. Trimming at V came to 6 bases and at J to 4 bases, leaving 3 bases not matched to a gene. Germline CDR1 reads ENHRY; CDR2 reads SYGVKD. CDR3 size: 14 residues. In nucleotides, the CDR3 is TGTGCCATCAGGCGGACTAGCGGGACAGAGACCCAGTACTTC. Protein sequence: CAIRRTSGTETQYF.

This clonotype was recorded a few times. J is TRBJ2-5 and V is TRBV7-3, with no clear D. Per the germline V gene, CDR1 is SGHTA and CDR2 is FQGTGA. This CDR3 spans 16 amino acids. V shed 6 bases and J shed 7 bases, with 24 bases lying between them. The CDR3 bases are TGTGCCAGCAGGTCGGACGGACCCGCGCCGTCAAGGACCCAGTACTTC. This sequence encodes CASRSDGPAPSRTQYF.

V is TRBV19 and J is TRBJ1-5; D is uncertain. The germline V gene encodes CDR1 LNHDA and CDR2 SQIVND (reference sequence). V was pared by 3 bases and J by 4 bases, with 13 bases between. CDR3 size: 15 residues. The CDR3 DNA sequence: TGTGCCAGTAGTATGGCTGGGGTTGGTAATCAGCCCCAGCATTTT. Translating gives CASSMAGVGNQPQHF.

This clonotype came up many times. V gene TRBV7-9 combines with J gene TRBJ2-5, with no clear D. The germline gives CDR1 SEHNR, CDR2 FQNEAQ (reference sequence). CDR3 length: 11 residues. With 5 bases removed from V and 0 bases from J, the gap between germline ends came to 1 base. The DNA for the CDR3 is TGTGCCAGCAGCAACCAAGAGACCCAGTACTTC. Its translation: CASSNQETQYF.

At least ten counts were recorded for this clonotype. The J gene is TRBJ2-7, the V gene TRBV2, with D unresolved. V lost 7 bases and J lost 0, with 13 bases in between. The CDR3 is 14 residues long. Germline values: CDR1 SNHLY, CDR2 FYNNEI. CDR3 region: CASMPRTDSYEQYF. Here the CDR3 DNA reads TGTGCCAGCATGCCCCGAACGGACTCCTACGAGCAGTACTTC.

The chain has TRBV4-1 and TRBJ1-5, with TRBD1 matching 8 bases. The CDR3 is 16 amino acids. The J segment lost 7 bases and the V segment lost 3 bases, leaving 11 bases of the junction unmatched. From germline, CDR1 is MGHRA and CDR2 YSYEKL. DNA of the CDR3: TGCGCCAGCAGCCACCCTGACAGGGGAGGTGCCCAGCCCCAGCATTTT. The encoded protein is CASSHPDRGGAQPQHF.

This clonotype was observed a few times. The V gene is TRBV4-1, the J gene TRBJ1-5, with D perhaps TRBD1 (5 bases). Trimming left V 2 bases short and J 1 base short, with 24 bases between. Germline assignment: CDR1 MGHRA and CDR2 YSYEKL. This CDR3 contains 20 residues. This CDR3 reads CASSQHPGRVGSGSNQPQHF. The CDR3 bases are TGCGCCAGCAGCCAACACCCAGGGAGGGTGGGATCGGGCAGCAATCAGCCCCAGCATTTT.

In DNA form, the CDR3 reads TGTGCCAGCAGCCAAGTACGAGGCCGGACTAGCAGAAGTCATACGCAGTATTTT. Encoded protein: CASSQVRGRTSRSHTQYF. The chain recombines TRBV3-1 with TRBJ2-3; TRBD2 matches at 8 bases. V was pared by 1 base and J by 7 bases, with 16 bases of the junction left unmatched. The germline gives CDR1 LGHDT, CDR2 YNNKEL (reference sequence). The CDR3 has 18 amino acids.

This clonotype was found many times. The gene calls are TRBV6-1 and TRBJ1-6, with D unclear. Germline lookup yields CDR1 MNHNS and CDR2 SASEGT. CDR3 length: 15 amino acids. The V gene lost 8 bases and the J gene lost 9 bases, with 20 bases spanning the gap. CDR3 sequence (DNA): TGTGCCAGCCCCGCTAACAACGGTTCTGTTTCACCCCTCCACTTT. It yields the protein CASPANNGSVSPLHF.

This clonotype turned up a few times. The rearrangement joins TRBV2 to TRBJ2-7, with D perhaps matching TRBD2 (6 bases). From germline, CDR1 is SNHLY and CDR2 FYNNEI. The CDR3 is made up of 13 amino acids. Trimming cost V 4 bases and J 6 bases, with 13 bases left between them. The CDR3 here is CASSVSGRGEQYF. As DNA, the CDR3 is TGTGCCAGCAGTGTTAGCGGTCGAGGCGAGCAGTACTTC.

This clonotype was detected many times. This chain uses TRBV28 with TRBJ2-2; 7 nucleotides agree with TRBD1. Germline CDR1 and CDR2: MDHEN and SYDVKM. This CDR3 contains 15 residues. Germline trimming cut 6 bases from V and 1 base from J; bases unmatched to any gene: 5. CDR3 region: CASRRTGLNTGELFF. The DNA for the CDR3 is TGTGCCAGCAGAAGGACAGGCTTGAACACCGGGGAGCTGTTTTTT.

For this clonotype: Possible read error: a much larger clone is one base away. The chain uses TRBV27 and TRBJ2-3, with 14 bases that match TRBD2. Germline V gene data show CDR1 as MNHEY and CDR2 as SMNVEV (reference sequence). CDR3 length: 14 residues. Unmatched junction bases numbered 3, after V lost 7 bases and J lost 6 bases. CDR3 DNA sequence: TGTGCCAGCACGGGACTAGCGGGAGAGGATACGCAGTATTTT. Protein: CASTGLAGEDTQYF.